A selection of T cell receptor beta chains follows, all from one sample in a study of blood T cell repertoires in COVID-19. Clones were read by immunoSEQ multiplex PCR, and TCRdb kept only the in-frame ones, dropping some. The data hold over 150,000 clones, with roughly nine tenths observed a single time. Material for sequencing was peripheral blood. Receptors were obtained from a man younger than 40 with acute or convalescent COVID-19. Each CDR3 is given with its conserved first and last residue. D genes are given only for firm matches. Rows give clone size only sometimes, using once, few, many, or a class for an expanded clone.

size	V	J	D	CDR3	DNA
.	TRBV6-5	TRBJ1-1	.	CASSSTAGGNTEAFF	TGTGCCAGCAGTTCTACAGCCGGAGGGAACACTGAAGCTTTCTTT
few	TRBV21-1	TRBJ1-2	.	CASSKGQAYGYTF	TGTGCCAGCAGCAAAGGACAGGCTTATGGCTACACCTTC
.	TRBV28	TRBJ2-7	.	CASSWRYEQYF	TGTGCCAGCAGTTGGAGGTACGAGCAGTACTTC
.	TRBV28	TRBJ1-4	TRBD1	CASTMDRFNEKLFF	TGTGCCAGCACGATGGACAGGTTTAATGAAAAACTGTTTTTT
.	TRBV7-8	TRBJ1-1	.	CASSLGAGDTEAFF	TGTGCCAGCAGCTTAGGGGCAGGGGACACTGAAGCTTTCTTT
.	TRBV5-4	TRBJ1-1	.	CASSPPDVGRTEAFF	TGTGCCAGCAGCCCCCCGGACGTGGGGAGGACTGAAGCTTTCTTT
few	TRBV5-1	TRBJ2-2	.	CASSLAVRENTGELFF	TGCGCCAGCAGCTTGGCCGTGCGGGAGAACACCGGGGAGCTGTTTTTT
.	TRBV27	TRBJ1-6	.	CASSLATEYPPPGALHF	TGTGCCAGCAGTTTAGCCACGGAGTATCCGCCCCCGGGTGCCCTCCACTTT
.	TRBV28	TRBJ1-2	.	CASSPGTEYYGYTF	TGTGCCAGCAGTCCCGGGACTGAATACTATGGCTACACCTTC
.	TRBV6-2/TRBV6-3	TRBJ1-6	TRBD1	CASSHEGAGSPLHF	TGTGCCAGCAGTCATGAGGGGGCTGGCTCACCCCTCCACTTT
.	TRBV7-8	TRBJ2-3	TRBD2	CASSPRGAVYTQYF	TGTGCCAGCAGCCCGCGGGGGGCCGTATATACGCAGTATTTT
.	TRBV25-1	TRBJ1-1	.	CASSDKGGNTEAFF	TGTGCCAGCAGTGATAAAGGGGGGAACACTGAAGCTTTCTTT
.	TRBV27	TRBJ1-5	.	CASSLSYNQPQHF	TGTGCCAGCAGTTTATCCTACAATCAGCCCCAGCATTTT
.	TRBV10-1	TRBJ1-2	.	CASSESTGGVGYGYTF	TGCGCCAGCAGTGAGTCGACTGGGGGGGTCGGCTATGGCTACACCTTC
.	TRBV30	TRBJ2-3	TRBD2	CAWSLSGATDTQYF	TGTGCCTGGAGCTTAAGCGGGGCCACAGATACGCAGTATTTT
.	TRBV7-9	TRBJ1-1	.	CASSPTQNTEAFF	TGTGCCAGCAGCCCGACACAGAACACTGAAGCTTTCTTT
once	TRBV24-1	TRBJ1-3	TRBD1	CAIQRGPGNTIYF	TGTGCCATCCAAAGGGGGCCTGGAAACACCATATATTTT
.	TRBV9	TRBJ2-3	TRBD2	CASSVPSGGADTQYF	TGTGCCAGCAGCGTACCCAGCGGGGGGGCAGATACGCAGTATTTT
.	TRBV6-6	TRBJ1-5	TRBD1	CAGQGARNQPQHF	TGTGCCGGACAGGGGGCTCGCAATCAGCCCCAGCATTTT
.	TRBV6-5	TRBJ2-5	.	CASSIQGAGTQYF	TGTGCCAGCAGCATACAGGGCGCGGGGACCCAGTACTTC
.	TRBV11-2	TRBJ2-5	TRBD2	CASSAAGGHGETQYF	TGTGCCAGCAGCGCCGCGGGGGGTCATGGGGAGACCCAGTACTTC
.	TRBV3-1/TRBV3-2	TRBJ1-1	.	CASSQDPAGDTEAFF	TGTGCCAGCAGCCAAGATCCCGCCGGGGACACTGAAGCTTTCTTT
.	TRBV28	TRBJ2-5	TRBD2	CASSLRTSGGQETQYF	TGTGCCAGCAGTTTACGGACTAGCGGAGGCCAAGAGACCCAGTACTTC
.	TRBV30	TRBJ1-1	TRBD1	CARRTQGVAEAFF	TGTGCCCGACGTACACAGGGGGTCGCTGAAGCTTTCTTT
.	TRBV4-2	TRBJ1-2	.	CASSQDNTNYGYTF	TGTGCCAGCAGCCAAGATAACACTAACTATGGCTACACCTTC
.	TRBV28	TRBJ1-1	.	CASRAGRSGTEAFF	TGTGCCAGCAGGGCAGGGCGGTCGGGCACTGAAGCTTTCTTT
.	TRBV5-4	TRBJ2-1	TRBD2	CASSAQSGGGNEQFF	TGTGCCAGCAGCGCCCAGAGTGGCGGGGGGAATGAGCAGTTCTTC
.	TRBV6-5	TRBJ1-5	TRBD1	CASSFRDRGNQPQHF	TGTGCCAGCAGTTTCAGGGACAGGGGCAATCAGCCCCAGCATTTT
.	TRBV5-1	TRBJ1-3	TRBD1	CASSPGGDGNTIYF	TGCGCCAGCAGTCCAGGGGGCGACGGAAACACCATATATTTT